The 19 T cell receptor beta chains below come from one sample, sequenced in a study of blood T cell repertoires in COVID-19. The table came from immunoSEQ multiplex PCR; TCRdb's copy has only in-frame clones and leaves some out. The sample has tens of thousands of clones; 82% are singletons. Sequencing used peripheral blood. All receptors come from a man aged 60 to 69 with acute or convalescent COVID-19.

The chain employs TRBV2 and TRBJ1-1, with D maybe TRBD1 (5 bases). The length of the CDR3 is 13 residues. Deletions cut 6 bases from V and 1 base from J, with 9 bases between. The germline V gene encodes CDR1 SNHLY and CDR2 FYNNEI. The CDR3 coding sequence is TGTGCCAGCAGCGTAACAGGGAACACTGAAGCTTTCTTT. As protein: CASSVTGNTEAFF.

J is TRBJ1-1 and V is TRBV5-5; D is perhaps TRBD1 (5 bases). The V gene lost 2 bases and the J gene lost 0 bases, with 8 bases spanning the gap. This CDR3 is 14 amino acids long. Germline lookup yields CDR1 SGHKS and CDR2 YYEKEE (reference sequence). The chain's CDR3 is CASSLSQVNTEAFF. The CDR3 DNA reads TGTGCCAGCAGCTTATCACAGGTGAACACTGAAGCTTTCTTT. Variable domain in full (rest from reference TRBV5-5 and TRBJ1-1): DAGVTQSPTHLIKTRGQQVTLRCSPISGHKSVSWYQQVLGQGPQFIFQYYEKEERGRGNFPDRFSARQFPNYSSELNVNALLLGDSALYLCASSLSQVNTEAFFGQGTRLTVV.

This clone appeared once. The chain combines TRBV10-3 with TRBJ1-2; D unresolved. Germline V gene sequence: CDR1 ENHRY, CDR2 SYGVKD. V was pared by 6 bases and J by 5 bases, with 10 bases between. CDR3 length equals 12 residues. CDR3 in amino acids: CAISAELYGYTF. CDR3 bases: TGTGCCATCAGCGCGGAGCTATATGGCTACACCTTC.

J is TRBJ2-1 and V is TRBV19, with a weak D call TRBD1 (5 bases). V dropped 0 bases and J dropped 7 bases, with 10 bases sitting between them. Germline V lookup: CDR1 LNHDA, CDR2 SQIVND (reference sequence). The CDR3 is 14 amino acids. The CDR3 bases are TGTGCCAGTAGTATAGAACCAGGGCGTAATGAGCAGTTCTTC. It translates to CASSIEPGRNEQFF.

The chain combines TRBV7-2 with TRBJ2-7; D call uncertain. CDR1 is SGHTA, CDR2 FQGNSA, per germline. V lost 2 bases and J 6 bases, leaving 11 bases between the germline ends. The CDR3 contains 13 residues. DNA for the CDR3: TGTGCCAGCAGCTTAATGGTAGACTCCGAGCAGTACTTC. Translating gives CASSLMVDSEQYF.

The chain is built from TRBV9 and TRBJ2-2; a weak D match, TRBD2 (6 bases). The CDR3 loop spans 14 amino acids. The germline V gene encodes CDR1 SGDLS and CDR2 YYNGEE. V was trimmed by 2 bases and J by 3 bases, leaving 8 bases between them. The CDR3 coding sequence is TGTGCCAGCAGCGTCGGGGGTGACACCGGGGAGCTGTTTTTT. Its translation: CASSVGGDTGELFF.

This clone was detected once. The chain combines TRBV6-5 with TRBJ2-3; D perhaps matches TRBD1 (5 bases). Germline CDR1 MNHEY, CDR2 SVGAGI. The V end was cut by 6 bases, the J end by 4 bases, with 14 bases between. There are 14 residues in the CDR3. This chain's CDR3 is CASSRTSRADTQYF. The CDR3 DNA reads as TGTGCCAGCAGCCGGACATCTCGAGCAGATACGCAGTATTTT.

This clone has just a few counts. J is TRBJ1-1 and V is TRBV19; D possibly corresponds to TRBD1 (5 bases). V dropped 5 bases and J dropped 4 bases, with 20 bases sitting between them. Germline assignment: CDR1 LNHDA and CDR2 SQIVND (reference sequence). The CDR3 is made up of 16 amino acids. CDR3 sequence (DNA): TGTGCCAGTAGTGCCTACTCAGGGAAGGTTTCCACTGAAGCTTTCTTT. Its protein product is CASSAYSGKVSTEAFF.

The chain recombines TRBV29-1 with TRBJ2-6; possibly TRBD1 for D (7 bases). Germline-derived CDR1 and CDR2 are SQVTM and ANQGSEA. Trimming removed 3 bases from V and 2 bases from J, with 17 bases in between. This CDR3 comprises 17 residues. The CDR3 sequence is CSVDGGPQGAGANVLTF. In DNA form, the CDR3 reads TGCAGCGTTGACGGGGGACCCCAGGGGGCTGGGGCCAACGTCCTGACTTTC.

This chain joins TRBV11-2 and TRBJ1-3, with D unclear. Germline CDR1 and CDR2: SGHAT and FQNNGV. The CDR3 runs to 12 residues. Trimming cost V 4 bases and J 4 bases, with 5 bases left between them. This chain's CDR3 is CASSSMGNTIYF. The CDR3, as DNA: TGTGCCAGCAGCTCCATGGGAAACACCATATATTTT.

This chain joins TRBV14 and TRBJ2-7; 7 nucleotides line up with TRBD1. The CDR3 is 16 residues long. V lost 1 base, J lost 2 bases, and 8 bases stayed unmatched. Germline V gene data show CDR1 as SGHDN and CDR2 as FVKESK. CDR3 residues: CASSQGMTGLTYEQYF. DNA of the CDR3: TGTGCCAGCAGCCAAGGGATGACAGGGCTGACCTACGAGCAGTACTTC.

The chain joins TRBV10-2 to TRBJ2-3; D is ambiguous. The V end lost 2 bases, the J end lost 4 bases, and 10 bases lay between the germline ends. The CDR3 is 14 residues long. Germline CDR1 is WSHSY and CDR2 is SAAADI. The CDR3 loop reads CASSERLEADTQYF. The CDR3 DNA sequence: TGCGCCAGCAGTGAGAGGCTAGAGGCAGATACGCAGTATTTT.

This chain links TRBV6-6 with TRBJ1-4; no reliable D call. Trimming shortened V by 7 bases and J by 13 bases, and 16 bases separated the two germline ends. The CDR3 is made up of 12 amino acids. Germline CDR1 is MNHNY and CDR2 is SVGAGI (reference sequence). CDR3 bases: TGTGCCAGCAATTCCGCGGGGATGTTACTGTTTTTT. This translates into CASNSAGMLLFF.

The chain links TRBV7-8 to TRBJ1-4; D uncertain. The V gene lost 3 bases and the J gene lost 0 bases, with 5 bases spanning the gap. The germline V gene encodes CDR1 SGHVS and CDR2 FQNEAQ. The CDR3 is 14 residues long. CDR3 residues: CASSFRSTNEKLFF. CDR3 DNA sequence: TGTGCCAGCAGCTTCAGATCAACTAATGAAAAACTGTTTTTT.

CDR3: CASIGGARMGQSEKLFF. The DNA of the CDR3 is TGTGCCAGCATCGGCGGGGCCAGAATGGGTCAAAGTGAAAAACTGTTTTTT. The rearrangement links TRBV28 to TRBJ1-4; the D gene is possibly TRBD1 (5 bases). CDR3 length: 17 residues. Looked up from germline, CDR1 is MDHEN and CDR2 is SYDVKM. V lost 7 bases and J lost 7, with 25 bases in between.

In nucleotides, the CDR3 is TGTGCCAGCAGCTTACGACCTAGCGATTACAATGAGCAGTTCTTC. Translating it yields CASSLRPSDYNEQFF. The chain carries TRBV11-3 and TRBJ2-1; D might be TRBD2 (6 bases). Trimming took off 2 bases at V and 4 bases at J, with 12 bases between the two ends. The V gene's germline CDR1 is SGHNT and CDR2 YENEEA. The CDR3 loop spans 15 amino acids.

DNA of the CDR3: TGTGCCAGAGCACAGGGGTGTTGTTGCTATGGCTACACCTTC. This gives the protein CARAQGCCCYGYTF. The chain has TRBV19 and TRBJ1-2, with 7 bases fitting TRBD1. This CDR3 comprises 14 residues. V lost 9 bases, J lost 4 bases, and 11 bases stayed unmatched. Germline lookup yields CDR1 LNHDA and CDR2 SQIVND (reference sequence).

The genes are TRBV5-4 and TRBJ1-5; a possible D gene is TRBD1 (5 bases). Germline-derived CDR1 and CDR2 are SGHNT and YYREEE (reference sequence). This CDR3 comprises 15 residues. V dropped 0 bases and J dropped 5 bases, with 12 bases sitting between them. The CDR3 protein is CASSLAGRDDQPQHF. The CDR3 nucleotides are TGTGCCAGCAGCTTGGCCGGCAGGGATGATCAGCCCCAGCATTTT.

The rearrangement links TRBV14 to TRBJ2-3, with no clear D. The CDR3 spans 16 residues. V was trimmed by 4 bases and J by 2 bases, leaving 16 bases between them. Germline V gene sequence: CDR1 SGHDN, CDR2 FVKESK. CDR3 protein: CASSPGEVRSTDTQYF. The CDR3 DNA follows: TGTGCCAGCAGCCCCGGAGAAGTGAGATCCACAGATACGCAGTATTTT. The full variable domain, in which reference TRBV14 and TRBJ2-3 provide the parts outside the CDR3, is EAGVTQFPSHSVIEKGQTVTLRCDPISGHDNLYWYRRVMGKEIKFLLHFVKESKQDESGMPNNRFLAERTGGTYSTLKVQPAELEDSGVYFCASSPGEVRSTDTQYFGPGTRLTVL.